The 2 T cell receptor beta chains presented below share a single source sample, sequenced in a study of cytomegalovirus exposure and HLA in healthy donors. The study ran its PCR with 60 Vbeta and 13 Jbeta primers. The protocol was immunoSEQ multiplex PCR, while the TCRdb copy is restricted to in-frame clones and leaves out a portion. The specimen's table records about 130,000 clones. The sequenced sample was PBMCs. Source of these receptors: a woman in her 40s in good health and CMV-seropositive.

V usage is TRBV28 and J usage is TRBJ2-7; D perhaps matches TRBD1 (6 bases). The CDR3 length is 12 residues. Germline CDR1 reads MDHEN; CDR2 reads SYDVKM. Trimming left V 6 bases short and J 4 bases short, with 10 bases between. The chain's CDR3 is CASSHGQYEQYF. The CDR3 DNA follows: TGTGCCAGCAGCCACGGACAGTACGAGCAGTACTTC.

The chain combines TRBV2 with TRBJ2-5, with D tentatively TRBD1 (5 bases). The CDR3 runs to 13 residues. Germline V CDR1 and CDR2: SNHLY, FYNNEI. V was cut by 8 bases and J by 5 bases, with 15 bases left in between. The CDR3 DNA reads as TGTGCCAGCCTATTGGACATAAGGGAGACCCAGTACTTC. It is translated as CASLLDIRETQYF.